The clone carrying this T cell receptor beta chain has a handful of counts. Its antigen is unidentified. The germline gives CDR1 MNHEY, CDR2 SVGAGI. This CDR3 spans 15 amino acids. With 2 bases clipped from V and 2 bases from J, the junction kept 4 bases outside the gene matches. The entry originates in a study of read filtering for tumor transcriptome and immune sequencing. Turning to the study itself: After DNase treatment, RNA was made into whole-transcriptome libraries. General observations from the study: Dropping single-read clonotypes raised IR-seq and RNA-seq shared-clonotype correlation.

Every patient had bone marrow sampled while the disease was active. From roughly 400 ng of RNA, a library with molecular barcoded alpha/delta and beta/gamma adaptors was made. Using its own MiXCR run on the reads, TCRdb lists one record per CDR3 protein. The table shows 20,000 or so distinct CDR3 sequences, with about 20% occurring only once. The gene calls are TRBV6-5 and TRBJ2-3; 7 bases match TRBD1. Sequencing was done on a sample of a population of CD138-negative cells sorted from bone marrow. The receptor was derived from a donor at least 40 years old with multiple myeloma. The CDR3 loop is CASSYRGQATDTQYF. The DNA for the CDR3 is TGTGCCAGCAGTTACCGCGGACAGGCCACAGATACGCAGTATTTT.